The sequence of this TCR beta chain was determined in a study of T cell repertoires in cytomegalovirus infection. Overall study: Epitope selection comprised recently identified HLA-C-restricted CMV epitopes and well-studied HLA-B-restricted CMV epitopes. Through public TCR beta signatures, both CMV infection and matching HLA type were indicated. Study observations and caveats: Pooled public TCR beta family frequency picked out CMV carriers with the relevant HLA. Dominating the ex vivo response were HLA-C-restricted CMV-specific TCR beta clonotypes.

Germline CDR1 and CDR2: MNHNY and SVGAGI (reference sequence). This CDR3 is 15 amino acids long. Trimming left V 4 bases short and J 4 bases short, with 17 bases between. TCRdb passed the reads through MiXCR, listing each CDR3 protein once. The sample carries hundreds of thousands of distinct CDR3 sequences, 30% to 40% recorded once. On this clonotype itself: Antigen: not known.

V is TRBV6-6 and J is TRBJ2-7; weak D call: TRBD1 (6 bases). This material consisted of cultured PBMCs, taken from culture after CMV antigen stimulation. This TCR was sampled from a human donor in good health (CMV status not recorded). Some clones in this sample may be carry-over from other donors' samples. The CDR3 DNA reads TGTGCCAGCAGTTTTGGAACTCACAGGGATTACGAGCAGTACGTC. This codes for CASSFGTHRDYEQYV.